The 18 T cell receptor beta chains below all came from one sample that was sequenced in a study of T-cell reconstitution after alpha-beta-depleted transplantation in children. Researchers prepared the TCRbeta library using unique molecular identifiers, the study reports. TCRdb used MiXCR to reprocess the PCR reads, holding one entry per CDR3 protein. The data hold hundreds of thousands of distinct CDR3 sequences, with roughly 15% observed a single time. Material: PBMCs from the stem cell graft donor, obtained from the stem cell graft. These receptors were obtained from a human donor who donated a stem cell graft to a child with acute myeloid leukemia.

On this clonotype: A much larger clone sits a single nucleotide away, making a read error possible. The chain is built from TRBV28 and TRBJ2-7; D gene ambiguous. This CDR3 comprises 13 residues. Germline loops: CDR1 MDHEN, CDR2 SYDVKM. This CDR3 is CARSLSATYEQYF. The CDR3 region has the DNA TGTGCCCGCAGTTTATCCGCGACCTACGAGCAGTACTTC.

This chain connects TRBV25-1 to TRBJ2-5; the D is unclear. V was shortened by 1 base and J by 2 bases, with 14 bases between the two germline ends. The CDR3 contains 16 residues. Germline CDR1 is MGHDK and CDR2 is SYGVNS. The CDR3 loop is CASSESGRRHQETQYF. DNA for the CDR3: TGTGCCAGCAGTGAATCAGGAAGGAGACATCAAGAGACCCAGTACTTC.

This chain uses TRBV30 with TRBJ1-1; 7 nucleotides match TRBD1. With V trimmed by 1 base and J by 13 bases, 6 bases remained unmatched. Germline CDR1 is GTSNPN and CDR2 is SVGIG (reference sequence). The CDR3 spans 11 residues. The CDR3: CAWSAGTAGFF. DNA for the CDR3: TGTGCCTGGAGTGCAGGGACAGCCGGTTTCTTT. Drawing the rest from reference TRBV30 and TRBJ1-1, the complete variable domain is SQTIHQWPATLVQPVGSPLSLECTVEGTSNPNLYWYRQAAGRGLQLLFYSVGIGQISSEVPQNLSASRPQDRQFILSSKKLLLSDSGFYLCAWSAGTAGFFGQGTRLTVV.

The chain uses TRBV18 and TRBJ1-1; 7 nucleotides line up with TRBD1. The CDR3 is 11 amino acids. Germline CDR1 is KGHSH and CDR2 is LQKENI. V gave up 5 bases and J gave up 11 bases; unmatched junction bases: 5. CDR3 amino acids: CASSSDRDAFF. In nucleotides, the CDR3 is TGTGCCAGCTCAAGTGACAGGGATGCTTTCTTT.

This clonotype has a count of ten or more. J is TRBJ2-1 and V is TRBV6-4; 7 bases agree with TRBD1. The V gene end was trimmed by 6 bases and the J gene end by 0 bases; junction bases not matched to a gene: 5. This CDR3 has 15 residues. CDR1 and CDR2 (germline): MRHNA, SNTAGT. CDR3 sequence: CASSRTGASYNEQFF. The DNA of the CDR3 is TGTGCCAGCAGCAGGACAGGAGCCTCCTACAATGAGCAGTTCTTC.

This chain joins TRBV5-6 and TRBJ2-2; perhaps TRBD1 as D (5 bases). The CDR3 sequence is 16 residues long. Trimming left V 0 bases short and J 0 bases short, with 9 bases between. Germline V gene sequence: CDR1 SGHDT, CDR2 YYEEEE. The CDR3 region has the DNA TGTGCCAGCAGCTTGGTCGCCAGGGCGAACACCGGGGAGCTGTTTTTT. Its protein product is CASSLVARANTGELFF.

The sample holds a few counts of this clonotype. The chain carries TRBV30 and TRBJ2-7, with 11 nucleotides matching TRBD1. J lost 4 bases, V lost 2 bases, and 10 bases had no gene match. Germline CDR1 and CDR2: GTSNPN and SVGIG (reference sequence). The CDR3 has 16 residues. CDR3 region: CAWSHRSGQGAYEQYF. The CDR3, as DNA: TGTGCCTGGAGTCATCGATCCGGACAGGGGGCTTACGAGCAGTACTTC.

This chain joins TRBV12-3 or TRBV12-4 and TRBJ1-4; 7 bases line up with TRBD1. The CDR3 is 14 residues long. J lost 5 bases, V lost 2 bases, and 2 bases had no gene match. CDR3 DNA: TGTGCCAGCAGTTTATCACAGGGGAATGAAAAACTGTTTTTT. The encoded protein is CASSLSQGNEKLFF.

This clonotype was picked up many times. V gene TRBV20-1 combines with J gene TRBJ2-1, with D possibly being TRBD2 (5 bases). This CDR3 region has 13 residues. In germline, CDR1 is DFQATT, CDR2 SNEGSKA (reference sequence). Trimming shortened V by 5 bases and J by 8 bases, and 16 bases separated the two germline ends. CDR3 region: CSAPGLKADEQFF. The CDR3 bases are TGCAGTGCTCCCGGACTCAAAGCCGATGAGCAGTTCTTC.

This clonotype was observed at least ten times. This rearrangement joins TRBV7-2 to TRBJ2-1, with 11 bases that match TRBD2. The CDR3 runs to 16 residues. The V gene end was trimmed by 5 bases and the J gene end by 6 bases; junction bases not matched to a gene: 9. Germline CDR1 reads SGHTA; CDR2 reads FQGNSA. Here the CDR3 DNA reads TGTGCCAGCAGCGCACCCGGGACTAGCGGAAGCAATGAGCAGTTCTTC. The encoded protein is CASSAPGTSGSNEQFF.

This clonotype was recorded many times. The chain combines TRBV12-3 or TRBV12-4 with TRBJ2-1; 10 nucleotides agree with TRBD1. Unmatched junction bases numbered 10, after V lost 6 bases and J lost 8 bases. The CDR3 is made up of 15 amino acids. The CDR3 loop is CASSLRDRGHDEQFF. CDR3 in DNA: TGTGCCAGCAGCCTCCGGGACAGGGGTCATGATGAGCAGTTCTTC.

This clonotype has at least ten counts. The chain recombines TRBV20-1 with TRBJ2-1, with 12 bases that match TRBD2. With V trimmed by 3 bases and J by 6 bases, 3 bases remained unmatched. Germline loops: CDR1 DFQATT, CDR2 SNEGSKA (reference sequence). The CDR3 has 14 residues. The CDR3 sequence: CSASPSGGANEQFF. The CDR3 nucleotides read TGCAGTGCTAGCCCTAGCGGGGGGGCCAATGAGCAGTTCTTC.

The gene calls are TRBV27 and TRBJ2-1; 9 bases agree with TRBD2. V was clipped by 6 bases and J by 4 bases; unmatched bases: 7. Germline V CDR1 and CDR2: MNHEY, SMNVEV (reference sequence). The CDR3 loop spans 15 amino acids. CDR3 DNA sequence: TGTGCCAGCAGCCTTGCAGCGGGGGGATACAATGAGCAGTTCTTC. It encodes CASSLAAGGYNEQFF.

The chain carries TRBV6-5 and TRBJ2-2, with D perhaps matching TRBD1 or TRBD2 (5 bases each). Germline loops: CDR1 MNHEY, CDR2 SVGAGI. CDR3 length: 14 residues. V dropped 7 bases and J dropped 4 bases, with 13 bases sitting between them. Here the CDR3 DNA reads TGTGCCAGCACTTCCGGGACGCTCACCGGGGAGCTGTTTTTT. Its protein product is CASTSGTLTGELFF.

The J gene is TRBJ2-1, the V gene TRBV20-1; 9 nucleotides line up with TRBD1. The junction had 6 bases not matched to a gene; V was cut back by 4 bases and J by 8 bases. CDR1 and CDR2 from the germline V gene are DFQATT and SNEGSKA (reference sequence). This CDR3 is 13 amino acids long. The CDR3 loop is CSANDRGVYEQFF. DNA of the CDR3: TGCAGTGCTAACGACAGGGGGGTTTATGAGCAGTTCTTC.

This clonotype has ten or more counts. CDR3 amino acids: CSVERGEKTQYF. For the CDR3, the DNA is TGCAGCGTTGAAAGGGGGGAAAAGACCCAGTACTTC. The chain employs TRBV29-1 and TRBJ2-5; D possibly matches TRBD1 or TRBD2 (6 bases each). This CDR3 contains 12 residues. Germline CDR1 reads SQVTM; CDR2 reads ANQGSEA. V lost 2 bases and J lost 6, with 10 bases in between. Combining the CDR3 with reference TRBV29-1 and TRBJ2-5 gives the whole variable domain SAVISQKPSRDICQRGTSLTIQCQVDSQVTMMFWYRQQPGQSLTLIATANQGSEATYESGFVIDKFPISRPNLTFSTLTVSNMSPEDSSIYLCSVERGEKTQYFGPGTRLLVL.

The V gene is TRBV5-1, the J gene TRBJ1-5; 11 bases match TRBD1. Unmatched junction bases numbered 8, after V lost 5 bases and J lost 7 bases. Germline V gene data show CDR1 as SGHRS and CDR2 as YFSETQ. This CDR3 comprises 15 residues. The CDR3, as DNA: TGCGCCAGCAGAGTGGACAGGGGGCGAGAACAGCCCCAGCATTTT. It specifies CASRVDRGREQPQHF.

The J gene is TRBJ1-2, the V gene TRBV7-9; D possibly corresponds to TRBD1 (6 bases). The V end was cut by 6 bases, the J end by 4 bases, with 18 bases between. This CDR3 is built from 15 residues. Germline CDR1 is SEHNR and CDR2 is FQNEAQ (reference sequence). This CDR3 is CASSPRGGRGYGYTF. The CDR3 region has the DNA TGTGCCAGCAGTCCGAGGGGGGGCAGAGGCTATGGCTACACCTTC.